The subject of this entry is one T cell receptor beta chain. Its target is not known. The sample comes from a study of T cell responses to AZD1222 COVID-19 vaccine. Overall study context: Doses given second, at about 4 or about 12 weeks, were pooled. Study-level points and caveats: Possibly, clonal diversity was underestimated; donors were largely white British and included more females. No repertoire was sampled before or during the peak T cell response, only after it.

Sequencing used immunoSEQ multiplex PCR; TCRdb keeps in-frame clones, though not all of them. The repertoire includes 130,000 or so clones, about 94% of them detected once, and roughly 7.2% sits in the top ten. The germline V gene encodes CDR1 SGDLS and CDR2 YYNGEE. This CDR3 is 13 amino acids long. V lost 7 bases and J lost 4; bases outside the gene matches: 3. The chain links TRBV9 to TRBJ2-1; the match to TRBD1 covers 9 bases. This specimen consisted of peripheral blood, obtained on day 0 of AZD1222 vaccination. This TCR was recovered from an adult in good health. CDR3 amino acids: CASGGTGYNEQFF. The CDR3 DNA reads TGTGCCAGCGGGGGGACAGGGTACAATGAGCAGTTCTTC.